This entry concerns a single T cell receptor (beta chain). These data belong to a study of cytomegalovirus exposure and HLA in healthy donors. Primers included in the PCR were 60 Vbeta and 13 Jbeta primers. TCRdb's copy holds only in-frame clones and misses some; the assay was immunoSEQ multiplex PCR. Altogether around 110,000 clones are present, around 69% being singletons, with the ten largest covering 6.5% to 9.5%. V was trimmed by 0 bases and J by 12 bases, leaving 18 bases between them. CDR1 is GTSNPN, CDR2 SVGIG, per germline (reference sequence). The CDR3 loop spans 14 amino acids. The sample comprised PBMCs. This chain connects TRBV30 to TRBJ1-3; a weak D match, TRBD1 (5 bases). The sequence derives from a woman aged 40 to 50 in good health and CMV-seropositive. CDR3 sequence (DNA): TGTGCCTGGAGTGTACTAGCTATGGAGGGGAACATATATTTT. As protein: CAWSVLAMEGNIYF.